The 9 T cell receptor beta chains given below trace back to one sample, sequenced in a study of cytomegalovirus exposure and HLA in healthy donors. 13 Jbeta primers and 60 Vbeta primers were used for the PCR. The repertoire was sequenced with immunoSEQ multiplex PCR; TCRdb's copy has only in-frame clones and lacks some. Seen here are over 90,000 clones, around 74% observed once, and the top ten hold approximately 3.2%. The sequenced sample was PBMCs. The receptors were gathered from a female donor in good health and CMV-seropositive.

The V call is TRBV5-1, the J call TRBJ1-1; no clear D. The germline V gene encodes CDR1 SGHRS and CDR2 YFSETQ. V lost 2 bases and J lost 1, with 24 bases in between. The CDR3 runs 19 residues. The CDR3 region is CASSFRLGRGPSGNTEAFF. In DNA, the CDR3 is TGCGCCAGCAGCTTCCGTTTGGGCCGAGGGCCCTCGGGGAACACTGAAGCTTTCTTT. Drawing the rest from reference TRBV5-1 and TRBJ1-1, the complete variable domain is KAGVTQTPRYLIKTRGQQVTLSCSPISGHRSVSWYQQTPGQGLQFLFEYFSETQRNKGNFPGRFSGRQFSNSRSEMNVSTLELGDSALYLCASSFRLGRGPSGNTEAFFGQGTRLTVV.

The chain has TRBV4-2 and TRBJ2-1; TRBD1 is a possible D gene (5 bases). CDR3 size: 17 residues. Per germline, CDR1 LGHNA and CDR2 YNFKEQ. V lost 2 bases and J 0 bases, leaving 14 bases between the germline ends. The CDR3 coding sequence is TGTGCCAGCAGCCAATCGGCAGGGCCCAGCTCCTACAATGAGCAGTTCTTC. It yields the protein CASSQSAGPSSYNEQFF.

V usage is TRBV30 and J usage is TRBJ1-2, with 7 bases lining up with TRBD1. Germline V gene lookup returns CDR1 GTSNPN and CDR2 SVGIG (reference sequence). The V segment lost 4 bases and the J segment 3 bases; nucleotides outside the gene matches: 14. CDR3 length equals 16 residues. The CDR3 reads CAWKEGAQKGDYGYTF. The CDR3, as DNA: TGTGCCTGGAAAGAGGGGGCGCAGAAAGGGGACTATGGCTACACCTTC.

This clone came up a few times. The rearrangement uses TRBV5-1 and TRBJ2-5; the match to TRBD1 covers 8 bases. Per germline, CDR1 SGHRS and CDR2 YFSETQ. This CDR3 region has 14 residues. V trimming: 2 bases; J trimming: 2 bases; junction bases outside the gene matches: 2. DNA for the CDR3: TGCGCCAGCAGCTTATGGGACAGGCAAGAGACCCAGTACTTC. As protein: CASSLWDRQETQYF.

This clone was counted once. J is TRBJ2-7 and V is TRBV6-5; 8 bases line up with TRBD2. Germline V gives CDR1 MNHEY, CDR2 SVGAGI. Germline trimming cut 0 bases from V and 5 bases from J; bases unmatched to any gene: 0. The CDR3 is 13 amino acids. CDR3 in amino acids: CASSYSRGDEQYF. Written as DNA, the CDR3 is TGTGCCAGCAGTTACTCGCGGGGGGACGAGCAGTACTTC.

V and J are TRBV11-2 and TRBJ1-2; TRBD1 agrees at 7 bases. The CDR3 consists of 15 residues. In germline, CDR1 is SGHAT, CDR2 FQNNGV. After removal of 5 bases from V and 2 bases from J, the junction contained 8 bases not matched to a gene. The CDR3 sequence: CASSTTGEKNYGYTF. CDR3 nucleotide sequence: TGTGCCAGCAGCACAACAGGGGAAAAGAACTATGGCTACACCTTC.

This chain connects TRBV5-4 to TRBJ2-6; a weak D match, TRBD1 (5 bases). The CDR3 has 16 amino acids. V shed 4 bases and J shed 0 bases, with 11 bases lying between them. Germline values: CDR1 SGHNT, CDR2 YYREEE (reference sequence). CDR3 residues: CASSGAAVSGANVLTF. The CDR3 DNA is TGTGCCAGCAGCGGGGCAGCTGTCTCTGGGGCCAACGTCCTGACTTTC.

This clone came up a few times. CDR3 sequence reads: CASSSPATTGATGNTIYF. The CDR3 coding sequence is TGTGCCAGCAGTTCCCCTGCTACCACAGGGGCAACTGGAAACACCATATATTTT. The genes are TRBV28 and TRBJ1-3, with TRBD1 identical over 7 bases. The V segment lost 4 bases and the J segment 2 bases; nucleotides outside the gene matches: 14. The CDR3 has 18 amino acids. Germline V gene sequence: CDR1 MDHEN, CDR2 SYDVKM. The full variable domain, rest sourced from reference TRBV28 and TRBJ1-3, is DVKVTQSSRYLVKRTGEKVFLECVQDMDHENMFWYRQDPGLGLRLIYFSYDVKMKEKGDIPEGYSVSREKKERFSLILESASTNQTSMYLCASSSPATTGATGNTIYFGEGSWLTVV.

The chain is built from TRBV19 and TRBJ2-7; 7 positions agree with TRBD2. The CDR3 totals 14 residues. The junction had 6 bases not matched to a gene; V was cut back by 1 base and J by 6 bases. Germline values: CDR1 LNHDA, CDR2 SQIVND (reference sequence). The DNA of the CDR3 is TGTGCCAGTAGTATAGCCGCTCCGGGGGGCGAGCAGTACTTC. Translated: CASSIAAPGGEQYF.